This is a list of T cell receptor beta chains from one sample in a study of OX40 agonist ivuxolimab in advanced cancers. Produced via immunoSEQ multiplex PCR; TCRdb's table is partial and in-frame only. The sample shows around 67,000 clones, 80% of them seen only once. Here the sequenced sample was CD4+ or CD8+ T cells sorted from blood, taken in a trial of the OX40 agonist ivuxolimab. These TCRs come from an adult with an advanced solid tumor such as melanoma, head and neck, liver or kidney cancer. The conserved cysteine and the conserved F or W are not part of the CDR3 here. The D gene is left open where the match is weak.

J gene | D gene | V gene | CDR3 protein
TRBJ1-3 | NA | TRBV2 | ASRREATIY
TRBJ1-3 | TRBD1 | TRBV7-9 | ASSPGQGYGNTIY
TRBJ2-1 | NA | TRBV5-6 | ASTLGGGHYNEQF
TRBJ1-2 | TRBD1 | TRBV10-3 | AISESTPGTGGVGYT
TRBJ1-2 | NA | TRBV2 | ASTEALRKDGYT
TRBJ2-1 | TRBD2 | TRBV4-2 | ASSPIAGNNEQF
TRBJ2-3 | TRBD2 | TRBV7-9 | ASSLGLSGTSTDTQY
TRBJ2-3 | NA | TRBV6-1 | ASSEAVGPTDTQY
TRBJ2-2 | NA | TRBV9 | ASSVAGDTGELF
TRBJ1-1 | TRBD1 | TRBV7-2 | ASSLAPRTGGTEAF
TRBJ1-6 | NA | TRBV2 | ASSEVQGLGSPLH
TRBJ1-2 | NA | TRBV7-9 | AGSKLRLLGGYT
TRBJ1-3 | TRBD1 | TRBV7-6 | ASSLRTGDGNTIY
TRBJ2-2 | NA | TRBV7-9 | ASSLVGDTGELF
TRBJ1-5 | NA | TRBV15 | ATSQRFSNQPQH
TRBJ2-1 | NA | TRBV7-3 | ASSYGRGDEQF
TRBJ2-5 | NA | TRBV7-9 | ASSLAGTTGTQY
TRBJ2-2 | TRBD1 | TRBV15 | ATCPNDRVENTGELF
TRBJ2-5 | TRBD2 | TRBV7-2 | ASSGEIGTSGQETQY
TRBJ2-5 | NA | TRBV29-1 | SVDSHKALETQY
TRBJ1-2 | NA | TRBV27 | ASPRTPIESYGYT
TRBJ1-3 | TRBD1 | TRBV9 | ASSVETGSSGNTIY
TRBJ1-4 | TRBD1 | TRBV27 | ASSGTGGLREKLF
TRBJ2-5 | NA | TRBV19 | ASNEGTETQY
TRBJ2-3 | NA | TRBV2 | ASSEVSVGTDTQY
TRBJ2-5 | TRBD2 | TRBV11-2 | ASSSAGGPPETQY
TRBJ2-5 | NA | TRBV5-1 | ASSPIGQSGETQY
TRBJ2-1 | NA | TRBV19 | ASSIDGALNEQF
TRBJ2-2 | NA | TRBV2 | ASKRGLNTGELF
TRBJ2-7 | NA | TRBV5-1 | ASSNDPTPYEQY
TRBJ2-3 | TRBD2 | TRBV5-4 | ASSPGLAGTDTQY
TRBJ1-2 | NA | TRBV2 | ASSQREYGYT
TRBJ1-4 | NA | TRBV5-1 | ASSLRDTSLEKLF
TRBJ2-7 | TRBD2 | TRBV12-5 | ASGFSGTSGTYEQY
TRBJ2-2 | NA | TRBV5-1 | ASSTRWDTGELF
TRBJ1-2 | NA | TRBV5-3 | ARSWTKGGSIYGYT
TRBJ2-5 | NA | TRBV6-5 | ASTGVTGTETQY
TRBJ2-7 | TRBD1 | TRBV6-1 | AGTGGYSYEQY